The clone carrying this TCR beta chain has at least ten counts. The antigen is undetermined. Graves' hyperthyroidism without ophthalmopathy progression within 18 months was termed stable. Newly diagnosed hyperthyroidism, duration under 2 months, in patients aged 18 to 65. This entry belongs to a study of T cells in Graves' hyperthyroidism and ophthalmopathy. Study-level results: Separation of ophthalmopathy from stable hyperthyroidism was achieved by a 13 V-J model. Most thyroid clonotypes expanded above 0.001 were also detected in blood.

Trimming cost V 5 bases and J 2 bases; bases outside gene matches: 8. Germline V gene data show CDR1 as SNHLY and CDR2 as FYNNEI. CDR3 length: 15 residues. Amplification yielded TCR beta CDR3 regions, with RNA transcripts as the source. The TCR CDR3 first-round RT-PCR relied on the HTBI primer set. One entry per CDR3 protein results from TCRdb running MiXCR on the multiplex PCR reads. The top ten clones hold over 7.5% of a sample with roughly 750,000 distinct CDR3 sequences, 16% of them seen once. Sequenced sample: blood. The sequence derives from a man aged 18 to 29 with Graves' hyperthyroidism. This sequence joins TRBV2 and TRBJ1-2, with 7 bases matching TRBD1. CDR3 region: CASSLLGTENYGYTF. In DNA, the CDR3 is TGTGCCAGCAGTCTTCTCGGGACAGAGAACTATGGCTACACCTTC.